This TCR beta chain is drawn from a study of blood T cells in healthy people across ages. Using a J-beta primer mix together with a sample-barcoded 5' primer, a second PCR was run for about 7 to 12 cycles. TCRdb redid the calling of the 5' RACE reads with MiXCR, one entry per CDR3 protein. The sample holds about 1 million distinct CDR3 sequences; roughly 45% are singletons and the top ten take under 20%. Overall study findings and caveats: Relative to aged donors, long-lived donors carried more naive CD4+ cells and displayed higher diversity.

With respect to this clonotype: Its target is not known.

Sample: blood. This clonotype was obtained from a woman aged 60-75 years in good health.

The CDR3 loop is CASSGHEREGSYNEQYF. As DNA, the CDR3 is TGTGCCAGCAGCGGACACGAGCGGGAGGGCTCCTACAATGAGCAGTACTTC. The chain has TRBV5-5 and TRBJ2-1, with 10 positions matching TRBD2. Gene TRBJ2-7 matches the end of the DNA better, so the J call may be wrong. The CDR3 length is 17 residues. In germline, CDR1 is SGHKS, CDR2 YYEKEE (reference sequence).